This T cell receptor (beta chain) was recovered during a study of blood T cell repertoires in COVID-19. As to this clone: Distinct nucleotide sequences in the sample also encode this CDR3.

This CDR3 has 13 residues. The germline V gene encodes CDR1 KGHSH and CDR2 LQKENI. The trim removed 3 bases at V and 1 base at J, leaving 0 bases unmatched. Adults between roughly 18 and 95 years of age took part from 20 to 25 US areas. The assay was immunoSEQ multiplex PCR, and TCRdb's table has in-frame clones only and misses some. Among around 300,000 clones, 88% were seen once, and the ten largest hold under 2.5%. This clonotype was obtained from a woman between 55 and 75 years old in a cohort exposed to, infected with or recovered from COVID-19 (not recorded which). The chain couples TRBV18 to TRBJ2-7; 7 bases match TRBD1. Material for sequencing was PBMCs or T cells enriched from blood (not recorded which). CDR3 sequence reads: CASSPTGSYEQYF. CDR3 nucleotide sequence: TGTGCCAGCTCACCGACAGGGTCCTACGAGCAGTACTTC.